This T cell receptor (beta chain) was profiled in a study of early stage breast cancer tumors. Overall study context: ER+/PR+/HER2- status applied to about 70% of the 16 invasive breast tumors. General observations from the study: Tumors had 2.5 to 3-fold higher T cell density and higher clonality than adjacent normal breast tissue. Functional markers like CD4, CD8 and FOXP3 were missed in bulk sequencing. Tumor and normal breast were distinguished via blood comparison in 14 of 16 patients.

The protocol was immunoSEQ multiplex PCR, while the TCRdb copy is restricted to in-frame clones and leaves out a portion. The sample has around 48,000 clones, around nine tenths seen once; the top ten hold less than 6.5%. About this clone itself: Its antigen is unknown.

The germline V and J ends were trimmed by 2 bases and 7 bases, with 10 bases remaining between them. CDR3 length: 12 amino acids. The germline gives CDR1 SGHNT, CDR2 YYREEE (reference sequence). The clonotype comes from a person aged 65 to 85 with breast cancer. This chain uses TRBV5-4 with TRBJ2-7, with D possibly TRBD2 on 6 matching bases. Sequenced sample: blood. The CDR3 DNA is TGTGCCAGCAGCTTTGGGGGGTATGAGCAGTACTTC. Its protein is CASSFGGYEQYF.